The next 20 T cell receptor beta chains were all read from a single sample in a study of T cells in localized non-small cell lung cancer. The method was immunoSEQ multiplex PCR; TCRdb's version includes in-frame clones alone and lacks a portion of them. This repertoire shows roughly 58,000 clones, roughly 76% found once; its top ten account for roughly 5%. The sample in question was PBMCs, obtained before any cancer treatment. These receptors originate from a man aged 35 to 69 with stage II lung adenocarcinoma.

This clone was detected once. The V gene is TRBV5-4, the J gene TRBJ2-3; 9 positions match TRBD2. This CDR3 has 15 residues. The V segment lost 2 bases and the J segment 3 bases; nucleotides outside the gene matches: 4. CDR1 SGHNT and CDR2 YYREEE come from the germline V gene (reference sequence). The CDR3 here is CASSFQAGGTDTQYF. In DNA, the CDR3 is TGTGCCAGCAGCTTTCAGGCGGGAGGGACAGATACGCAGTATTTT.

The rearrangement uses TRBV30 and TRBJ2-1; 8 bases agree with TRBD2. J lost 10 bases, V lost 1 base, and 6 bases had no gene match. Germline V lookup: CDR1 GTSNPN, CDR2 SVGIG (reference sequence). This CDR3 has 13 residues. CDR3 DNA sequence: TGTGCCTGGAGTGCCCGGGGGGGTAGGGAGCAGTTCTTC. Translation: CAWSARGGREQFF.

The chain recombines TRBV25-1 with TRBJ1-4; D is possibly TRBD1 (6 bases). V was cut by 6 bases and J by 8 bases, with 22 bases left in between. CDR3 length equals 16 residues. CDR1 MGHDK and CDR2 SYGVNS come from the germline V gene. This CDR3 reads CASSTSGGRVGEKLFF. CDR3 bases: TGTGCCAGCAGCACCTCTGGGGGCAGGGTGGGGGAAAAACTGTTTTTT.

This chain connects TRBV7-9 to TRBJ2-2, with D unresolved. The CDR3 extends over 14 amino acids. The V gene's germline CDR1 is SEHNR and CDR2 FQNEAQ (reference sequence). Trimming shortened V by 0 bases and J by 8 bases, and 10 bases separated the two germline ends. Written as DNA, the CDR3 is TGTGCCAGCAGCTTAGCGCACTCGGTAGGGGAGCTGTTTTTT. Translated, it gives CASSLAHSVGELFF.

The chain couples TRBV5-1 to TRBJ2-5; the D gene is possibly TRBD2 (5 bases). In germline, CDR1 is SGHRS, CDR2 YFSETQ. V gave up 0 bases and J gave up 2 bases, with 11 bases separating them. The CDR3 consists of 15 residues. The CDR3, as DNA: TGCGCCAGCAGCTTGGCCGGGGATTCACAAGAGACCCAGTACTTC. Translation: CASSLAGDSQETQYF.

This sequence joins TRBV5-6 and TRBJ1-1, with D uncertain. V lost 2 bases and J lost 1, with 12 bases in between. The CDR3 is 15 amino acids. The V gene's germline CDR1 is SGHDT and CDR2 YYEEEE. Here the CDR3 DNA reads TGTGCCAGCAGCTTCGAACAAACAGAGAACACTGAAGCTTTCTTT. Amino acids: CASSFEQTENTEAFF. Looking up the rest from reference TRBV5-6 and TRBJ1-1 gives the full variable domain: DAGVTQSPTHLIKTRGQQVTLRCSPKSGHDTVSWYQQALGQGPQFIFQYYEEEERQRGNFPDRFSGHQFPNYSSELNVNALLLGDSALYLCASSFEQTENTEAFFGQGTRLTVV.

Regarding this clone: The same CDR3 arises from other DNA sequences in this sample as well. The chain recombines TRBV19 with TRBJ2-6; no firm D call. Germline V gives CDR1 LNHDA, CDR2 SQIVND (reference sequence). The germline V and J ends were trimmed by 1 base and 2 bases, with 6 bases remaining between them. This CDR3 is 15 amino acids long. The DNA of the CDR3 is TGTGCCAGTAGTATAGGGGGAACTGGGGCCAACGTCCTGACTTTC. Amino acid sequence: CASSIGGTGANVLTF.

This chain links TRBV14 with TRBJ1-1; D not certain. V was shortened by 0 bases and J by 7 bases, with 12 bases between the two germline ends. From germline, CDR1 is SGHDN and CDR2 FVKESK. CDR3 length: 14 residues. The CDR3 DNA follows: TGTGCCAGCAGCCAAGAGGCAGGTAATAGTGAAGCTTTCTTT. It encodes CASSQEAGNSEAFF.

The CDR3 reads CAGPGTGDVPDTQYF. CDR3 DNA sequence: TGTGCCGGACCCGGGACAGGGGATGTCCCAGATACGCAGTATTTT. The genes are TRBV6-5 and TRBJ2-3, with 10 bases matching TRBD1. The V gene end was trimmed by 11 bases and the J gene end by 4 bases; junction bases not matched to a gene: 12. CDR1 is MNHEY, CDR2 SVGAGI, per germline. The length of the CDR3 is 15 residues.

The chain recombines TRBV10-1 with TRBJ2-7, with 9 bases identical to TRBD1. Germline V gene lookup returns CDR1 WNHNN and CDR2 SYGVQD (reference sequence). V trimming: 3 bases; J trimming: 1 base; junction bases outside the gene matches: 7. The CDR3 extends over 16 amino acids. The CDR3 protein is CASSDTGTGSSYEQYF. As DNA, the CDR3 is TGCGCCAGCAGTGACACCGGGACAGGGAGTTCCTACGAGCAGTACTTC.

The rearrangement uses TRBV7-2 and TRBJ2-2; D gene uncertain. The CDR3 is made up of 14 amino acids. The V end lost 3 bases, the J end lost 1 base, and 6 bases lay between the germline ends. CDR1 is SGHTA and CDR2 is FQGNSA in the germline V gene. This CDR3 is CASSFAGNTGELFF. The CDR3 nucleotides are TGTGCCAGCAGCTTTGCCGGGAACACCGGGGAGCTGTTTTTT. Supplemented by reference TRBV7-2 and TRBJ2-2, the full variable domain reads GAGVSQSPSNKVTEKGKDVELRCDPISGHTALYWYRQSLGQGLEFLIYFQGNSAPDKSGLPSDRFSAERTGGSVSTLTIQRTQQEDSAVYLCASSFAGNTGELFFGEGSRLTVL.

Only one count was recorded for this clone. V gene TRBV27 combines with J gene TRBJ1-5; TRBD1 agrees at 9 bases. CDR1 and CDR2 from the germline V gene are MNHEY and SMNVEV (reference sequence). V lost 4 bases, J lost 6 bases, and 13 bases stayed unmatched. The CDR3 is made up of 17 amino acids. The CDR3 spells CASSSQTTQGAGQPQHF. The CDR3 DNA sequence: TGTGCCAGCAGTTCTCAAACCACACAGGGGGCGGGTCAGCCCCAGCATTTT.

This chain uses TRBV11-2 with TRBJ1-5; D gene ambiguous. V lost 5 bases to trimming and J lost 4 bases, with 9 bases between them. The CDR3 loop spans 13 amino acids. Germline V gene lookup returns CDR1 SGHAT and CDR2 FQNNGV. CDR3 in DNA: TGTGCCAGCAGCCAGAACGGGAATCAGCCCCAGCATTTT. Translated, it gives CASSQNGNQPQHF. The complete variable domain, with remaining parts taken from reference TRBV11-2 and TRBJ1-5, reads EAGVAQSPRYKIIEKRQSVAFWCNPISGHATLYWYQQILGQGPKLLIQFQNNGVVDDSQLPKDRFSAERLKGVDSTLKIQPAKLEDSAVYLCASSQNGNQPQHFGDGTRLSIL.

This clone was recorded once. V and J are TRBV19 and TRBJ1-4, with 8 bases that match TRBD1. Germline V gene sequence: CDR1 LNHDA, CDR2 SQIVND (reference sequence). The ends lost 4 bases at V and 8 bases at J; junction bases unmatched: 21. The CDR3 is made up of 19 amino acids. The CDR3 region has the DNA TGTGCCAGTAGTACGTCCCGGGACAGGCCAGCCCCTTCCAAGGAAAAACTGTTTTTT. It translates to CASSTSRDRPAPSKEKLFF.

This sequence joins TRBV18 and TRBJ1-1, with 7 bases fitting TRBD1. The CDR3 sequence is 14 residues long. CDR1 is KGHSH and CDR2 is LQKENI in the germline V gene. With 8 bases clipped from V and 0 bases from J, the junction kept 6 bases outside the gene matches. CDR3 loop: CASRSGTVNTEAFF. The CDR3 coding sequence is TGTGCCAGCCGGTCCGGGACAGTGAACACTGAAGCTTTCTTT.

This clone was seen at least ten times. CDR3 DNA: TGCGCCAGCAGCTTGTTAGCGGGAGGGCCGGATGAGCAGTTCTTC. It translates to CASSLLAGGPDEQFF. V is TRBV5-1 and J is TRBJ2-1; 11 bases fit TRBD2. Germline loops: CDR1 SGHRS, CDR2 YFSETQ. This CDR3 is 15 amino acids long. Trimming took 1 base from V and 8 from J; bases not matched to a gene: 5.

The chain has TRBV14 and TRBJ1-1; 8 bases match TRBD1. The junction had 5 bases not matched to a gene; V was cut back by 4 bases and J by 4 bases. Germline V gene data show CDR1 as SGHDN and CDR2 as FVKESK. The CDR3 consists of 14 residues. CDR3: CASSPRTGGTEAFF. CDR3 DNA: TGTGCCAGCAGCCCGCGTACAGGGGGCACTGAAGCTTTCTTT.

The rearrangement uses TRBV7-3 and TRBJ2-1, with a tentative D call TRBD2 (6 bases). This CDR3 has 12 amino acids. Between the trimmed V and J ends, which lost 3 bases and 6 bases, there was a span of 6 bases. Germline V gene data show CDR1 as SGHTA and CDR2 as FQGTGA. CDR3 loop: CASSFSGNEQFF. The DNA of the CDR3 is TGTGCCAGCAGCTTTAGCGGCAATGAGCAGTTCTTC.

By proportion, this clone is medium-sized. The CDR3 coding sequence is TGTGCCTGGAGTGTAGGACAGGGGGACGGCTACACCTTC. This sequence encodes CAWSVGQGDGYTF. The chain employs TRBV30 and TRBJ1-2; 10 nucleotides match TRBD1. The J segment lost 8 bases and the V segment lost 0 bases, leaving 3 bases of the junction unmatched. CDR3 length: 13 amino acids. The germline V gene has CDR1 GTSNPN and CDR2 SVGIG (reference sequence).

The chain recombines TRBV4-1 with TRBJ1-2, with no clear D. The CDR3 sequence is 15 residues long. V lost 1 base to trimming and J lost 4 bases, with 13 bases between them. Germline V lookup: CDR1 MGHRA, CDR2 YSYEKL. The CDR3 protein is CASSQVSLTVYGYTF. The CDR3 DNA sequence: TGCGCCAGCAGCCAAGTGAGCCTTACCGTCTATGGCTACACCTTC.